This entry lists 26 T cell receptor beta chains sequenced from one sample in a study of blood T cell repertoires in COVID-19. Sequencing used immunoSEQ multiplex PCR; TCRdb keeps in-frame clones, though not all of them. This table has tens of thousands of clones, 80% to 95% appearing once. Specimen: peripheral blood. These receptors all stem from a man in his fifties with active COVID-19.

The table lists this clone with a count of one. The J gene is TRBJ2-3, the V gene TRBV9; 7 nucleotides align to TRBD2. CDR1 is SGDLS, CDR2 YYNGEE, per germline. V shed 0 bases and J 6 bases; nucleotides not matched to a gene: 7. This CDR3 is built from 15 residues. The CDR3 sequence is CASSVGGTKTDTQYF. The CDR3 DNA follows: TGTGCCAGCAGCGTAGGGGGGACTAAGACTGATACGCAGTATTTT.

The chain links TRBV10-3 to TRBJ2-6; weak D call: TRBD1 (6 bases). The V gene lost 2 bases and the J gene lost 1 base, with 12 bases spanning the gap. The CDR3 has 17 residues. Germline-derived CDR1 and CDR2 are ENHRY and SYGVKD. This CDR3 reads CAISEGQGSSGANVLTF. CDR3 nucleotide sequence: TGTGCCATCAGTGAGGGTCAGGGGTCTTCTGGGGCCAACGTCCTGACTTTC.

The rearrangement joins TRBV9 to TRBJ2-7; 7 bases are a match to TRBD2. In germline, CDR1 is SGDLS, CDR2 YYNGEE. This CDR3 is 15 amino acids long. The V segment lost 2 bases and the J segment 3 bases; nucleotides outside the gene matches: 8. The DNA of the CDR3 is TGTGCCAGCAGCGTGGGAGGGTCCTCTATCTACGAGCAGTACTTC. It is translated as CASSVGGSSIYEQYF.

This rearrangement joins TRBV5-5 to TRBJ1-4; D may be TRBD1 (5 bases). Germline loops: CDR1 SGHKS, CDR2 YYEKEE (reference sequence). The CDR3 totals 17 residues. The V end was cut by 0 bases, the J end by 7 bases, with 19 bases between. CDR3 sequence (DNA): TGTGCCAGCAGCTTGGAGAGTTGGGGGGGAATGGGTGAAAAACTGTTTTTT. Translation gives CASSLESWGGMGEKLFF.

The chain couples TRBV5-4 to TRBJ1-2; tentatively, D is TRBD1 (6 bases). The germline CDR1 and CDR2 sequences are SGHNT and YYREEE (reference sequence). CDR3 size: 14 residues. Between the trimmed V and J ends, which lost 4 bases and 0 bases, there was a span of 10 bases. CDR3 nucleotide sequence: TGTGCCAGCAGCAACAGGGCTTCTAACTATGGCTACACCTTC. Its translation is CASSNRASNYGYTF.

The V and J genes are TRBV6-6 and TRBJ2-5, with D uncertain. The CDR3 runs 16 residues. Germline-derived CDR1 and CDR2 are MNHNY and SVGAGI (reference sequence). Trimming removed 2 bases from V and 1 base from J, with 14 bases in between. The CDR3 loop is CASSYLERGFQETQYF. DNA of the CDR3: TGTGCCAGCAGTTACCTCGAGCGCGGCTTCCAAGAGACCCAGTACTTC.

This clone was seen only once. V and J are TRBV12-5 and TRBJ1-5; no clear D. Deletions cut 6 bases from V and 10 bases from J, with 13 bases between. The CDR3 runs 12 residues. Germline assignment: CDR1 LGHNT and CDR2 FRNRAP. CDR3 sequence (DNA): TGTGCTAGTGGCCGCCCGAGTTTTCCCCAGCATTTT. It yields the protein CASGRPSFPQHF.

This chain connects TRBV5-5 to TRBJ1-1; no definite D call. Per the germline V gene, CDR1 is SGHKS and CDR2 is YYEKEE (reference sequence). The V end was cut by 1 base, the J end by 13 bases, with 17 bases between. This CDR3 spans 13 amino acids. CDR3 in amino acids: CASSLFITEEGFF. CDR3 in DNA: TGTGCCAGCAGCTTGTTTATAACAGAGGAGGGTTTCTTT.

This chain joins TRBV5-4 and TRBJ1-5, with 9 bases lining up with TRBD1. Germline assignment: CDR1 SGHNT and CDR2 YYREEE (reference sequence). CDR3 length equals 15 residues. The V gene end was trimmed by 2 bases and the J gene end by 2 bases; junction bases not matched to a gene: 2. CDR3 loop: CASSLQGAGNQPQHF. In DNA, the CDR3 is TGTGCCAGCAGCTTACAGGGGGCGGGCAATCAGCCCCAGCATTTT. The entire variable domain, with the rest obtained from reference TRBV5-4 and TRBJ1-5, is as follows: ETGVTQSPTHLIKTRGQQVTLRCSSQSGHNTVSWYQQALGQGPQFIFQYYREEENGRGNFPPRFSGLQFPNYSSELNVNALELDDSALYLCASSLQGAGNQPQHFGDGTRLSIL.

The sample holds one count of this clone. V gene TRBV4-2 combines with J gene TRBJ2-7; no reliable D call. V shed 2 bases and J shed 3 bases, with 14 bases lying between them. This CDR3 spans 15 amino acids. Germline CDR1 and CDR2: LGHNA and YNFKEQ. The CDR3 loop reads CASSQSFGQRYEQYF. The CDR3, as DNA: TGTGCCAGCAGCCAAAGCTTCGGCCAGCGCTACGAGCAGTACTTC.

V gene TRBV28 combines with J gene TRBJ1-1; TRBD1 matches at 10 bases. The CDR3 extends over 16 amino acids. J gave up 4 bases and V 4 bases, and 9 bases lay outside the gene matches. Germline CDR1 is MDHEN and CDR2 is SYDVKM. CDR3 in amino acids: CASSSHWGQGSTEAFF. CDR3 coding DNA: TGTGCCAGCAGTTCCCATTGGGGACAGGGGAGCACTGAAGCTTTCTTT.

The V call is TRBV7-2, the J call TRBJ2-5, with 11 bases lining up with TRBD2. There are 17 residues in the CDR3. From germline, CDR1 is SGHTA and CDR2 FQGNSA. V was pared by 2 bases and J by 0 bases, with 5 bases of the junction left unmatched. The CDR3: CASSLPRLAGYQETQYF. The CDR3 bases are TGTGCCAGCAGCTTACCGAGACTAGCGGGGTACCAAGAGACCCAGTACTTC.

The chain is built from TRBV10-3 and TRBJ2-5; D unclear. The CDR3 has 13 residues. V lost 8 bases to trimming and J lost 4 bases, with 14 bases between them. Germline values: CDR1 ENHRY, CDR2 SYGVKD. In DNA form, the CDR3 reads TGTGCCATCGGTATCCGGGTAGGAGAGACCCAGTACTTC. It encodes CAIGIRVGETQYF.

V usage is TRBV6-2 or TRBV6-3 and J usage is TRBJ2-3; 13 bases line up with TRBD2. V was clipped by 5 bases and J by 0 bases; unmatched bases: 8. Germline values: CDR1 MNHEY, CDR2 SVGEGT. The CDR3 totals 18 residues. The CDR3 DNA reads TGTGCCAGCAGTCCCCTCGGGACTAGCGGGGAGAGCACAGATACGCAGTATTTT. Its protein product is CASSPLGTSGESTDTQYF.

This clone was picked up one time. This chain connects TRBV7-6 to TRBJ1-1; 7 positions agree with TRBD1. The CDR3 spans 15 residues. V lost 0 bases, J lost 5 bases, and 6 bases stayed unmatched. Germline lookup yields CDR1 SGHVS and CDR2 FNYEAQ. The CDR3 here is CASSLAQTGYTEAFF. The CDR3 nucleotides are TGTGCCAGCAGCTTAGCCCAGACAGGGTATACTGAAGCTTTCTTT.

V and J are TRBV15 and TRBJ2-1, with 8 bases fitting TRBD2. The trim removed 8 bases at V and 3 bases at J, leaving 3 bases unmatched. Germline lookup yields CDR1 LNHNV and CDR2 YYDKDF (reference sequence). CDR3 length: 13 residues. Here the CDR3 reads CATLLAVYNEQFF. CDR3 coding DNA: TGTGCCACCCTACTAGCGGTCTACAATGAGCAGTTCTTC. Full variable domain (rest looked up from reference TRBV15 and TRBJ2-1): DAMVIQNPRYQVTQFGKPVTLSCSQTLNHNVMYWYQQKSSQAPKLLFHYYDKDFNNEADTPDNFQSRRPNTSFCFLDIRSPGLGDTAMYLCATLLAVYNEQFFGPGTRLTVL.

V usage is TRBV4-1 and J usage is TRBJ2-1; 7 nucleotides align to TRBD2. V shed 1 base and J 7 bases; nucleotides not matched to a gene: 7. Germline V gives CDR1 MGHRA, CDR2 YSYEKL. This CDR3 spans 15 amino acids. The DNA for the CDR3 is TGCGCCAGCAGCCAAGGAAGGAGAGCGGGAAATGAGCAGTTCTTC. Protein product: CASSQGRRAGNEQFF.

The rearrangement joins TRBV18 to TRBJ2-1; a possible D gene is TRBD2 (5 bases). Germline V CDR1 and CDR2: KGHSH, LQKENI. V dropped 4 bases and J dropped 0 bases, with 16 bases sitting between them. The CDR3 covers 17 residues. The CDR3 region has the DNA TGTGCCAGCTCACTGTTTAGCGCGCCAGGCTCCTACAATGAGCAGTTCTTC. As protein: CASSLFSAPGSYNEQFF.

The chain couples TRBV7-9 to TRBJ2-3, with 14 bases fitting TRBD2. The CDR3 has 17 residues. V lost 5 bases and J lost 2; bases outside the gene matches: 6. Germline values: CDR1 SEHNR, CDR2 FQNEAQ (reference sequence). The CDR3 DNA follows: TGTGCCAGCAGCACGGGACTAGCGGGAGTGATCACAGATACGCAGTATTTT. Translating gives CASSTGLAGVITDTQYF.

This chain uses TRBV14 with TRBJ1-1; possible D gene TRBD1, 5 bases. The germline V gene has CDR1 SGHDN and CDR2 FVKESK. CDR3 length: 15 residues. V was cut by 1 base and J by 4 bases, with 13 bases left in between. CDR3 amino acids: CASSQGGVMGTEAFF. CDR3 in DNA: TGTGCCAGCAGCCAAGGGGGGGTAATGGGCACTGAAGCTTTCTTT.

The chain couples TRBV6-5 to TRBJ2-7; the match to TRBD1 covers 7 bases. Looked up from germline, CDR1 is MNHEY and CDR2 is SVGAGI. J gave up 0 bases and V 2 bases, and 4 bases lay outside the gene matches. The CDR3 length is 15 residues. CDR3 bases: TGTGCCAGCAGTTACGTACAGGGGAGCTCCTACGAGCAGTACTTC. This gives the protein CASSYVQGSSYEQYF.

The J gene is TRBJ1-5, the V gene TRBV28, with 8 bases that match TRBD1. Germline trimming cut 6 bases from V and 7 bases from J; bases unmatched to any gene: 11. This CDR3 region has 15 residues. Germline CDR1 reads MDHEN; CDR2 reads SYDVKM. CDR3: CASSLQGAREQPQHF. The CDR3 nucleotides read TGTGCCAGCAGCCTCCAGGGGGCACGGGAGCAGCCCCAGCATTTT.

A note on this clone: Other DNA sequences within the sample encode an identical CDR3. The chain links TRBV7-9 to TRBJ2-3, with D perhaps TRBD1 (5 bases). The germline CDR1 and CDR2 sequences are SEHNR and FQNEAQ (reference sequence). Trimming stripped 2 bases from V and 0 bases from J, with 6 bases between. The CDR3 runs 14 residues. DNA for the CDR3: TGTGCCAGCAGCTTACAGGGAAGCACAGATACGCAGTATTTT. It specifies CASSLQGSTDTQYF. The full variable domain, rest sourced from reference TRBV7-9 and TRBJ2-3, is DTGVSQNPRHKITKRGQNVTFRCDPISEHNRLYWYRQTLGQGPEFLTYFQNEAQLEKSRLLSDRFSAERPKGSFSTLEIQRTEQGDSAMYLCASSLQGSTDTQYFGPGTRLTVL.

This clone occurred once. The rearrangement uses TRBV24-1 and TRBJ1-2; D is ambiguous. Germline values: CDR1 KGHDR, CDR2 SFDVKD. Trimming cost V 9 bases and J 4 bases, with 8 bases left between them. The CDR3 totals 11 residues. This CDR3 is CATRGLYGYTF. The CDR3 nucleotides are TGTGCCACCCGAGGCCTCTATGGCTACACCTTC.

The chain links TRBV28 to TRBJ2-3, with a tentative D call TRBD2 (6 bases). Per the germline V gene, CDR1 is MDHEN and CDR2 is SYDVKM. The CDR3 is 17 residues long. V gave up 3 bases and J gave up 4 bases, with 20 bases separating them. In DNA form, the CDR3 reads TGTGCCAGCAGTTTGCCTCTGGTTAGCGGTGAGGCAGATACGCAGTATTTT. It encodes CASSLPLVSGEADTQYF.

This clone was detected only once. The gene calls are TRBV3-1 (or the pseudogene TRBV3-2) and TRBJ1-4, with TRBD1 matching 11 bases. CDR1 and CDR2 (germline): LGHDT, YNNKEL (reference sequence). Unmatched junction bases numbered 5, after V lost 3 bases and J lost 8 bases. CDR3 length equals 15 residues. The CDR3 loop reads CASSHGQGAGEKLFF. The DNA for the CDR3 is TGTGCCAGCAGCCATGGACAGGGGGCAGGGGAAAAACTGTTTTTT.